This T cell receptor (beta chain) emerged from a study of cytomegalovirus exposure and HLA in healthy donors. The donors were members of the validation cohort comprising over 90 subjects, separate from the roughly 670-subject first cohort. Profiling relied on immunoSEQ multiplex PCR, and the TCRdb table lists in-frame clones only, not all of them. The sample has tens of thousands of clones; roughly 95% are singletons. As concerns this clone: Its antigen remains unknown.

General study points: Whilst most TCR sequences proved rare, a subset of public TCRs occurred across many donors.

Source material: PBMCs. The clonotype was recovered from a woman between 18 and 29 years old in good health and CMV-seropositive.

The CDR3 DNA reads as TGTGCCAGCATCCCGACTGGGACTTACAATGAGCAGTTCTTC. It yields the protein CASIPTGTYNEQFF. The V gene is TRBV27, the J gene TRBJ2-1; D possibly corresponds to TRBD2 (6 bases). The CDR3 covers 14 residues. Germline CDR1 reads MNHEY; CDR2 reads SMNVEV (reference sequence). V lost 7 bases, J lost 4 bases, and 14 bases lay in between.